These 15 T cell receptor beta chains were sequenced from one sample in a study of Graves' ophthalmopathy and Graves' hyperthyroidism. RNA served as the template for amplifying TCR beta CDR3 regions. An initial RT-PCR round employing HTBI primers preceded a second-round multiplex PCR. TCRdb re-derived calls from the multiplex PCR reads in MiXCR, one entry per CDR3 protein. The sample has around 660,000 distinct CDR3 sequences, about two fifths seen once; the top ten hold over 2.5%. Source material: peripheral blood. All receptors derive from an adult man with Graves' ophthalmopathy.

This clonotype was observed a handful of times. The chain employs TRBV7-2 and TRBJ2-6; D is unclear. There are 14 residues in the CDR3. Germline CDR1 is SGHTA and CDR2 is FQGNSA. V was cut by 5 bases and J by 4 bases, with 9 bases left in between. CDR3 region: CASSPVGGANVLTF. The DNA of the CDR3 is TGTGCCAGCAGCCCCGTTGGGGGGGCCAACGTCCTGACTTTC.

In its sample, this clonotype was seen many times. The V gene is TRBV7-2, the J gene TRBJ1-2; D is perhaps TRBD1 (6 bases). Between the trimmed V and J ends, which lost 2 bases and 6 bases, there was a span of 7 bases. The CDR3 is 12 amino acids. Germline V gene sequence: CDR1 SGHTA, CDR2 FQGNSA. The CDR3 here is CASSLHRDGYTF. CDR3 sequence (DNA): TGTGCCAGCAGCTTACACAGGGATGGCTACACCTTC.

This clonotype was counted ten times or more. The J gene is TRBJ1-5, the V gene TRBV5-1; D not resolved. V lost 2 bases, J lost 2 bases, and 11 bases lay in between. This CDR3 region has 15 residues. The V gene's germline CDR1 is SGHRS and CDR2 YFSETQ. DNA for the CDR3: TGCGCCAGCAGCTTTCTCGGGGAGGGCAATCAGCCCCAGCATTTT. It is translated as CASSFLGEGNQPQHF.

This chain uses TRBV5-1 with TRBJ1-5, with TRBD1 as a possible D gene (5 bases). The germline CDR1 and CDR2 sequences are SGHRS and YFSETQ. The CDR3 spans 17 residues. Between the trimmed V and J ends, which lost 4 bases and 4 bases, there was a span of 21 bases. As DNA, the CDR3 is TGCGCCAGCAGCCAAACCTGGGGGGGTTCCAGTAATCAGCCCCAGCATTTT. It yields the protein CASSQTWGGSSNQPQHF.

A few counts support this clonotype. The gene calls are TRBV16 and TRBJ1-5; TRBD1 matches 7 bases. In germline, CDR1 is KGHSY, CDR2 FQNENV. V gave up 0 bases and J gave up 2 bases; unmatched junction bases: 4. The CDR3 has 16 residues. The DNA for the CDR3 is TGTGCCAGCAGCCAATCGATAGGGGGCCGCAATCAGCCCCAGCATTTT. Its protein product is CASSQSIGGRNQPQHF.

In this sample, this clonotype turned up a few times. The chain has TRBV5-8 and TRBJ2-7; maybe TRBD1 (6 bases). The germline V gene has CDR1 SGHTS and CDR2 YDEGEE. V was trimmed by 0 bases and J by 3 bases, leaving 10 bases between them. CDR3 length: 14 residues. This CDR3 reads CASSLGQVLYEQYF. DNA of the CDR3: TGTGCCAGCAGCTTGGGACAGGTTCTCTACGAGCAGTACTTC.

The sample holds many counts of this clonotype. The junction does not match germline at one end; this may be a read error. The gene calls are TRBV5-1 and TRBJ1-5, with a possible D match to TRBD1 (6 bases). The length of the CDR3 is 13 residues. CDR1 and CDR2 (germline): SGHRS, YFSETQ. For the CDR3, the DNA is TGTGCCAGCAGCAAAAACAGGGAAGAACCCCAGCATTTT. Translating it yields CASSKNREEPQHF.

This clonotype appeared a single time. A read error may be the cause here, since a much bigger clone is one base away. The chain uses TRBV3-1 and TRBJ2-7, with D unclear. V gave up 5 bases and J gave up 8 bases, with 13 bases separating them. Germline V gene data show CDR1 as LGHDT and CDR2 as YNNKEL (reference sequence). This CDR3 comprises 12 residues. The chain's CDR3 is CASSGPRYKQYF. The CDR3 DNA follows: TGTGCCAGCAGCGGCCCGCGTTACAAGCAGTACTTC.

About this clonotype itself: A junction boundary mismatches the germline segment, possibly from a read error. The chain employs TRBV7-9 and TRBJ1-1; tentatively, D is TRBD1 (5 bases). The CDR3 totals 13 residues. Per the germline V gene, CDR1 is SEHNR and CDR2 is FQNEAQ (reference sequence). CDR3 in amino acids: CASSFVEDTEAFF. The CDR3 DNA reads TGTGCCAGCAGCTTTGTTGAGGACACTGAAGCCTTCTTT.

CDR3 nucleotide sequence: TGTGCCATCAGTGCTAGCGGGGGATTGGCCCAAGAGACCCAGTACTTC. As protein: CAISASGGLAQETQYF. The V gene is TRBV10-3, the J gene TRBJ2-5; 10 nucleotides agree with TRBD2. The CDR3 has 16 residues. Germline CDR1 and CDR2: ENHRY and SYGVKD. V dropped 4 bases and J dropped 1; count of bases not matched to a gene: 6.

The rearrangement joins TRBV9 to TRBJ2-3, with D unclear. Trimming pared 4 bases from V and 4 bases from J, leaving 10 bases between. Per germline, CDR1 SGDLS and CDR2 YYNGEE. This CDR3 is 13 amino acids long. CDR3 residues: CASSLAPADTQYF. The DNA for the CDR3 is TGTGCCAGCAGCTTGGCCCCAGCAGATACGCAGTATTTT.

The chain has TRBV25-1 and TRBJ1-2, with 11 positions matching TRBD1. CDR1 and CDR2 (germline): MGHDK, SYGVNS. This CDR3 is 15 amino acids long. After removal of 8 bases from V and 5 bases from J, the junction contained 10 bases not matched to a gene. CDR3 DNA: TGTGCCAGCGGATCCGGGACAGGGGGGAATTATGGCTACACCTTC. This encodes CASGSGTGGNYGYTF.

This clonotype has at least ten counts. The rearrangement uses TRBV10-3 and TRBJ1-2, with 7 bases aligning to TRBD1. The germline gives CDR1 ENHRY, CDR2 SYGVKD. V was pared by 4 bases and J by 4 bases, with 18 bases of the junction left unmatched. CDR3 length: 18 residues. This chain's CDR3 is CAISGDSPGTESPYGYTF. CDR3 DNA: TGTGCCATCAGTGGCGATTCTCCCGGGACAGAAAGTCCCTATGGCTACACCTTC.

CDR3 nucleotide sequence: TGTGCCACCAGCAGAGATCGGGGATCTGGAAAACTGTTTTTT. This translates into CATSRDRGSGKLFF. The genes are TRBV15 and TRBJ1-4; no reliable D call. The CDR3 consists of 14 residues. The germline gives CDR1 LNHNV, CDR2 YYDKDF (reference sequence). Trimming cost V 0 bases and J 10 bases, with 12 bases left between them.

The chain carries TRBV20-1 and TRBJ2-7, with TRBD2 matching 8 bases. After removal of 5 bases from V and 3 bases from J, the junction contained 6 bases not matched to a gene. CDR1 is DFQATT, CDR2 SNEGSKA, per germline (reference sequence). This CDR3 is 13 amino acids long. The CDR3 is CSAGGLAGYEQYF. The CDR3 DNA reads TGCAGTGCTGGGGGGCTAGCGGGCTACGAGCAGTACTTC.